This T cell receptor (beta chain) stems from a study of OX40 agonist ivuxolimab in advanced cancers. Sequencing used immunoSEQ multiplex PCR; TCRdb keeps in-frame clones, though not all of them. The table lists more than 10,000 clones, about 78% of them singletons, with 30% to 45% in the top ten. The CDR3 contains 14 residues. Germline V gene data show CDR1 as MNHEY and CDR2 as SVGAGI. Trimming took 6 bases from V and 15 from J; bases not matched to a gene: 8. This chain links TRBV6-5 with TRBJ2-1; 16 nucleotides align to TRBD2. The sample here was CD4+ or CD8+ T cells sorted from blood, taken in a trial of the OX40 agonist ivuxolimab. The TCR originated in an adult with an advanced solid tumor such as melanoma, head and neck, liver or kidney cancer. The DNA of the CDR3 is TGTGCCAGCAGCCCGGGACTAGCGGGAGGGCCTCTGTTCTTC. Translating it yields CASSPGLAGGPLFF.